This T cell receptor beta chain was recorded in a study of blood T cells in healthy people across ages. This CDR3 is 16 amino acids long. Germline CDR1 SGHTA, CDR2 FQGNSA. V was shortened by 0 bases and J by 1 base, with 10 bases between the two germline ends. Points on this clonotype: Its target is not known.

The study drew donors from healthy Caucasian individuals in Russia aged 6 to 90. Study-level points and caveats: Without sorted subsets, naive and antigen-experienced compartments could not be conclusively compared. Comparison with aged donors showed that long-lived donors had more naive CD4+ cells and higher diversity.

For the second PCR, which ran for about 7 to 11 cycles, a sample-barcoded 5' primer and a J-beta primer mix were used. A template-switch adaptor containing 12 random nucleotides labeled each cDNA molecule. A single record per CDR3 protein comes from TCRdb applying MiXCR to the 5' RACE reads. In the table there are some 1.1 million distinct CDR3 sequences, around two fifths of which are singletons. This clonotype was obtained from a man aged 18 to 30 in good health. What was sequenced was blood. This chain connects TRBV7-2 to TRBJ2-1; D is unresolved. CDR3 nucleotides: TGTGCCAGCAGCTTAGCGCGTCAGCCTTCCTACAATGAGCAGTTCTTC. Protein sequence: CASSLARQPSYNEQFF. The whole variable domain, filled in from reference TRBV7-2 and TRBJ2-1, reads GAGVSQSPSNKVTEKGKDVELRCDPISGHTALYWYRQSLGQGLEFLIYFQGNSAPDKSGLPSDRFSAERTGGSVSTLTIQRTQQEDSAVYLCASSLARQPSYNEQFFGPGTRLTVL.